This entry concerns a single T cell receptor (beta chain). Its antigen is not known. This record comes from a study of beta chain features in type 1 diabetes. By way of CD45RO/CCR7/CD25/CD127/CD95/CD27, the CD4+ regulatory, stem cell-like memory, central memory and naive cells were sorted. Germline CDR1 and CDR2: SGDLS and YYNGEE. The CDR3 has 15 residues. V was shortened by 4 bases and J by 5 bases, with 18 bases between the two germline ends. TCRB transcripts that were expressed got sequenced, as all of the isolated RNA had been reverse transcribed. Clones were sequenced by immunoSEQ multiplex PCR, and TCRdb holds only the in-frame ones, with some missing. The sample lists some 700,000 clones; around an eighth were seen once. Study-level results: The study found moderately but significantly shorter TCRB CDR3s in all four CD4+ subsets of Type 1 diabetes patients.

The clonotype was recovered from a man aged 18 to 30 with type 1 diabetes. The sequencing input was naive CD4+ T cells from blood. The chain carries TRBV9 and TRBJ1-1, with D perhaps TRBD1 (6 bases). The CDR3 DNA follows: TGTGCCAGCAGCCCTTCGCCAGGGGAAGAAACTGAAGCTTTCTTT. Amino acids: CASSPSPGEETEAFF.